This TCR beta chain was captured in a study of T-cell memory formation after mild COVID-19 (dated by TCRdb to about 2021). Regarding the study in general: Most TCR sequence clusters were specific to one of the two donors. In a couple of donors, T-cell clones that expanded and contracted after mild COVID-19 were tracked by sequencing TCRalpha and TCRbeta repertoires over time. The cohort comprised two young, previously healthy adult volunteers, one female and one male. General conclusions and limits of the study: Some responding clones were found in pre-infection memory, which suggests that pre-existing cross-reactive memory T cells took part in the SARS-CoV-2 response. SARS-CoV-2 specificity was not confirmed for the second-wave clones peaking on day 37. Contracting CD4+ clones turned up mainly in the CM and EM memory subsets, whereas EMRA was where CD8+ clones were enriched. Clones that contracted from day 15 to 85 showed balanced CD4/CD8 phenotypes, whereas a second wave of clones that expanded from day 15 to 37 leaned towards CD4+. Only a couple of mild cases were covered in the study, and larger cohorts including severe cases with pre-infection samples were considered necessary.

Ficoll-Paque density gradient centrifugation was the method used to isolate PBMCs. In this sample, this clonotype turned up a few times. Its antigen remains unidentified. Base-call qualities are not available, and no considerably larger clone is one nucleotide away. TCRdb lists the instrument as Illumina NovaSeq 6000. TCRalpha and TCRbeta cDNA libraries were constructed by 5'RACE with constant-segment primers, with sample barcodes and unique molecular identifiers being introduced. Trizol reagent was used to extract RNA from every sample. Library amplification was performed in two PCR steps, and a second sample barcode and Illumina TruSeq adapters were introduced in the second step. Sequencing of the libraries was done on an Illumina NovaSeq, producing 2 x 150 bp paired-end reads. Concerning the study's data processing: Demultiplexing of reads and collapsing into UMI-guided consensus sequences were performed with migec v1.2.7. Using mixcr v2.1.11, the UMI consensuses were aligned to TRA and TRB V and J templates and assembled into clonotypes. A clonotype was counted as expanded or contracted only if both edgeR and NoisET called the change significant, with noise models trained on biological replicates. For edgeR calls, the cutoffs were a false discovery rate-adjusted p below 0.01 and a log2 fold-change threshold of 1. As an exploratory analysis of dynamics, PCA with hierarchical clustering was applied to max-normalized trajectories of the 1000 most abundant clonotypes. Separately sequenced CD4+ and CD8+ repertoires were used to assign the CD4 or CD8 phenotype of responding clones. The public reads were reanalyzed by TCRdb: fastp trimming at Q25, MiXCR alignment, in-frame beta chains only. Entries that share a CDR3 protein sequence are merged under the most common genes and DNA. Clone size and V and J calls follow TCRdb, not the original study. The sample table shows 400,000 to 500,000 distinct CDR3 sequences, and about 20% are seen once. The ten most abundant clones make up about 8.1% of the sample.

Trimming at the junction amounts to 7 bases on V and 0 bases on J, and the germline ends lie 19 bases apart. The CDR3 covers 17 residues, taking in both the cysteine and the phenylalanine. The DNA shown is the 51-base CDR3, in frame from base 1. The germline V gene sets CDR1 to KGHDR and CDR2 to SFDVKD. The sequence joins TRBV24-1 to TRBJ2-3; the D segment could be TRBD2, given 6 matching bases. Sequencing was performed on PBMCs or a T cell subset sorted from them (not recorded which). The TCR was taken from an adult woman who had mild COVID-19 (a few samples of this study predate the infection). The sample titles of this study are shuffled in the database, so cell type and time point are left out; the donor was told from shared clones. The DNA sequence is as follows: TGTGCCACCAGAAATCCTGGGCGGACTACTAGCACAGATACGCAGTATTTT. Its protein reads: CATRNPGRTTSTDTQYF.